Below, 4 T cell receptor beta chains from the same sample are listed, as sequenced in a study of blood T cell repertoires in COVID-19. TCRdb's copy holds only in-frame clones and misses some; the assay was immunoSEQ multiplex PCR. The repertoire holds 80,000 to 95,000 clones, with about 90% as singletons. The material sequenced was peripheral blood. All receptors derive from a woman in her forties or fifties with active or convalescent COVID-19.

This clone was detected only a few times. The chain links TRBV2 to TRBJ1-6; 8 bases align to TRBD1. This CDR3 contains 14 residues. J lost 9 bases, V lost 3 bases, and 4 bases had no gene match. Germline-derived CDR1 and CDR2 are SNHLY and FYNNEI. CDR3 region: CASSDQGAGSPLHF. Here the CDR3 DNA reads TGTGCCAGCAGTGACCAGGGGGCGGGTTCACCCCTCCACTTT.

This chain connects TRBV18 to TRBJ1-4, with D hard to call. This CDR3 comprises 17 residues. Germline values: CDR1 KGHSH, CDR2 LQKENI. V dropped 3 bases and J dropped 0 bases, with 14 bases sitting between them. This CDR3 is CASSPYADTSTNEKLFF. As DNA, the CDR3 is TGTGCCAGCTCACCCTACGCAGACACCTCAACTAATGAAAAACTGTTTTTT.

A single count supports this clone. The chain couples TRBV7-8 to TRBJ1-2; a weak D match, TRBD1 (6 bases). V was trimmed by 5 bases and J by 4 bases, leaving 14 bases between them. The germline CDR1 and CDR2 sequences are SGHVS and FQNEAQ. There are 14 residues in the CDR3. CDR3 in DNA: TGTGCCAGCAGCAAAGGGGGGGCGACCTATGGCTACACCTTC. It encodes CASSKGGATYGYTF.

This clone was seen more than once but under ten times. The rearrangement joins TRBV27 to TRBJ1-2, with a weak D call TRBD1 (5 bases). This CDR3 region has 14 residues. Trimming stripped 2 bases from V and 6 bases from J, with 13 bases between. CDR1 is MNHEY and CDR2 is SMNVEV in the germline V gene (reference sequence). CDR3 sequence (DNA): TGTGCCAGCAGTTTAAGGCAGGGTCTCGATGGCTACACCTTC. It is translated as CASSLRQGLDGYTF.